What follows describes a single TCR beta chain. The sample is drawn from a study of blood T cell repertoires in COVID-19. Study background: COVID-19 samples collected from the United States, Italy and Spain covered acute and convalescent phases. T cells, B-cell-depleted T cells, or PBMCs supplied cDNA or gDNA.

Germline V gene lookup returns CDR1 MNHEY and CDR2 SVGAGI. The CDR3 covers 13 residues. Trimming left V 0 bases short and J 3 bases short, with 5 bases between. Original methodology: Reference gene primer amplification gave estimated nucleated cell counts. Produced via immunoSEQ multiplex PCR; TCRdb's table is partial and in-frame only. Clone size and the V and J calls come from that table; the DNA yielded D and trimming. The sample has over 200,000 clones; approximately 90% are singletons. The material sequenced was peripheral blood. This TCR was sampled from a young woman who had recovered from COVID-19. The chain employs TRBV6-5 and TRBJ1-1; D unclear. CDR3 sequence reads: CASSYSRYTEAFF. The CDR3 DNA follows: TGTGCCAGCAGTTACTCCAGATACACTGAAGCTTTCTTT.